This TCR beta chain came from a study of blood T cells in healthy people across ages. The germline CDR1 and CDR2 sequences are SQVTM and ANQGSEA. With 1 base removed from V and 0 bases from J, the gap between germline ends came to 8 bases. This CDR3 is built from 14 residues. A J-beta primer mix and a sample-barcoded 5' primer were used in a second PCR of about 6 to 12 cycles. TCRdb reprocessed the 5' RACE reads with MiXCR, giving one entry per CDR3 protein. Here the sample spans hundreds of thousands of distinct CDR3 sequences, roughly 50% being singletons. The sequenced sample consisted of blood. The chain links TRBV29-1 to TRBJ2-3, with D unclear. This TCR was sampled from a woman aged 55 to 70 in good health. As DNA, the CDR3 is TGCAGCGTTGAAGGTAGCTATAGCACAGATACGCAGTATTTT. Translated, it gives CSVEGSYSTDTQYF.